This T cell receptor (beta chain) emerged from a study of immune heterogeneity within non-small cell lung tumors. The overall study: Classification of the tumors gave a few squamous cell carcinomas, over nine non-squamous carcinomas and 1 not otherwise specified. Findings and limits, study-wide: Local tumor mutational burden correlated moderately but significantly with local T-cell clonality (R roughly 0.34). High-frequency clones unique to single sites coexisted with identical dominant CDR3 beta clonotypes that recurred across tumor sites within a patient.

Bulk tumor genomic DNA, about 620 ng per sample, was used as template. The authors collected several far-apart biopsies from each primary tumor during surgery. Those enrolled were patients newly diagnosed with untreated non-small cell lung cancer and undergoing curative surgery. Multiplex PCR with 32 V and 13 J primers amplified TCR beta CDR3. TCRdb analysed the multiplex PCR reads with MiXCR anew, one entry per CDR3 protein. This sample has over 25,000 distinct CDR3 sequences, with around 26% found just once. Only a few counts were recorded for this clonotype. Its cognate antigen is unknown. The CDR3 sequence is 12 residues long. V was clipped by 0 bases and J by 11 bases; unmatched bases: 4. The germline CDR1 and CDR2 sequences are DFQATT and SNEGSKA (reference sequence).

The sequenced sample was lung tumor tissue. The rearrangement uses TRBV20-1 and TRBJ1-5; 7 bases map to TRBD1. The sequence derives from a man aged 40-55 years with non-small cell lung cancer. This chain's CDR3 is CSAREGQKSQHF. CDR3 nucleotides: TGCAGTGCTAGAGAGGGACAGAAATCCCAGCATTTT.